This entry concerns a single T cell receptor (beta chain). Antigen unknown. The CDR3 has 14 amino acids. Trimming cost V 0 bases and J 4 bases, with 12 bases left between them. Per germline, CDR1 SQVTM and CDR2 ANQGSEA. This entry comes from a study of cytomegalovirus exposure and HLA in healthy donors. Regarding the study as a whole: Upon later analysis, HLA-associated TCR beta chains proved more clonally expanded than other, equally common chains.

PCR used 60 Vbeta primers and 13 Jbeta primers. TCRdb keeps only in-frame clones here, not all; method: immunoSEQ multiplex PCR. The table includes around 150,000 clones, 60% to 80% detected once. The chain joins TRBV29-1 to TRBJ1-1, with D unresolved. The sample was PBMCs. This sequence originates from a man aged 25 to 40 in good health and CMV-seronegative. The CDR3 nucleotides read TGCAGCGTTGAAGACCCAGGATTGATCACTGAAGCTTTCTTT. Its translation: CSVEDPGLITEAFF.